Listed below are T cell receptor beta chains from one sample, sequenced in a study of PD-1 blockade in classical Hodgkin lymphoma. The repertoire was sequenced with immunoSEQ multiplex PCR; TCRdb's copy has only in-frame clones and lacks some. The sample consists of approximately 73,000 clones, just over 90% of them appearing once. This specimen was peripheral blood mononuclear cells (PBMCs), taken at baseline. The receptors stem from a human donor with classical Hodgkin lymphoma. Both conserved end residues are part of each CDR3. D genes are given only for firm matches. Clone sizes are given selectively: once, few, many, or a class where the clone is expanded.

TRBD2	TRBV9	TRBJ2-1	NA	CASSATSGANEQFF	TGTGCCAGCAGCGCCACTAGCGGGGCTAATGAGCAGTTCTTC
NA	TRBV27	TRBJ2-7	NA	CASSPNVIARDGSYEQYF	TGTGCCAGCAGTCCAAACGTGATCGCGCGGGACGGTTCCTACGAGCAGTACTTC
NA	TRBV7-2	TRBJ2-5	NA	CASSLQGQETQYF	TGTGCCAGCAGCTTACAGGGACAAGAGACCCAGTACTTC
NA	TRBV7-9	TRBJ1-3	NA	CASSQTGFGNTIYF	TGTGCCAGCAGCCAGACAGGTTTTGGAAACACCATATATTTT
NA	TRBV6-6	TRBJ2-7	NA	CASSYSRASYEQYF	TGTGCCAGCAGTTACTCGAGGGCCTCCTACGAGCAGTACTTC
NA	TRBV11-3	TRBJ1-1	NA	CASSLELGLQAFF	TGTGCCAGCAGCTTAGAACTGGGGCTTCAAGCTTTCTTT
TRBD1	TRBV6-1	TRBJ2-1	NA	CASRETGGLYNEQFF	TGTGCCAGCAGGGAGACAGGGGGGCTCTACAATGAGCAGTTCTTC
TRBD1	TRBV5-1	TRBJ1-1	NA	CASGPERTGMNTEAFF	TGCGCCAGCGGCCCAGAGCGGACAGGGATGAACACTGAAGCTTTCTTT
TRBD2	TRBV30	TRBJ2-2	NA	CAWSLTSGRRVFF	TGTGCCTGGTCTTTGACTAGCGGGAGGAGGGTGTTTTTT
NA	TRBV15	TRBJ1-3	NA	CATSSDRVLSGNTIYF	TGTGCCACCAGCAGTGATCGGGTCCTCTCTGGAAACACCATATATTTT
TRBD1	TRBV27	TRBJ1-6	NA	CASTRQGHSPLHF	TGTGCCAGCACTAGACAGGGACATTCACCCCTCCACTTT
NA	TRBV6-5	TRBJ2-7	few	CASSYSGGPGGEQYF	TGTGCCAGCAGTTACTCCGGCGGGCCCGGGGGCGAGCAGTACTTC
NA	TRBV6-5	TRBJ1-2	NA	CASSYTRGYYGYTF	TGTGCCAGCAGTTATACTCGGGGCTACTATGGCTACACCTTC
TRBD1	TRBV11-2	TRBJ2-7	few	CASSRDSGFYEQYF	TGTGCCAGCAGCCGGGACAGTGGGTTCTACGAGCAGTACTTC
TRBD1	TRBV2	TRBJ1-4	NA	CASSEAAGGREKLFF	TGTGCCAGCAGTGAAGCGGCAGGGGGAAGGGAAAAACTGTTTTTT
NA	TRBV27	TRBJ1-2	NA	CASSLRGAGVGYTF	TGTGCCAGCAGTTTACGAGGGGCCGGGGTTGGCTACACCTTC
NA	TRBV6-5	TRBJ1-3	few	CASSPGAPPGNTIYF	TGTGCCAGCAGCCCCGGGGCACCCCCTGGAAACACCATATATTTT
TRBD2	TRBV2	TRBJ2-7	NA	CASTGTRPTTYEQYF	TGTGCCAGCACCGGGACTAGACCCACTACTTACGAGCAGTACTTC
TRBD2	TRBV27	TRBJ2-1	NA	CASSFGGRLYNEQFF	TGTGCCAGCAGTTTCGGCGGGAGGCTCTACAATGAGCAGTTCTTC
NA	TRBV25-1	TRBJ2-7	NA	CASSLVVNEQYF	TGTGCCAGCAGTCTGGTTGTTAACGAGCAGTACTTC
TRBD2	TRBV6-5	TRBJ2-7	NA	CASTLAGRDYEQYF	TGTGCCAGCACTCTAGCGGGACGGGACTACGAGCAGTACTTC
TRBD2	TRBV30	TRBJ2-7	NA	CAWGLTSENEQYF	TGTGCCTGGGGGTTGACTAGCGAGAACGAGCAGTACTTC
NA	TRBV4-3	TRBJ1-2	NA	CASSQDPRTNYGYTF	TGCGCCAGCAGCCAAGATCCTAGGACTAACTATGGCTACACCTTC
TRBD1	TRBV7-6	TRBJ2-4	once	CASSLAPGTGAKNIQYF	TGTGCCAGCAGCTTAGCGCCCGGGACAGGGGCCAAAAACATTCAGTACTTC
NA	TRBV28	TRBJ2-7	NA	CASILSSSYEQYF	TGTGCCAGCATCCTGTCTAGCTCCTACGAGCAGTACTTC
NA	TRBV18	TRBJ2-2	NA	CASSPSGSNTGELFF	TGTGCCAGCTCACCCTCCGGGTCGAACACCGGGGAGCTGTTTTTT
NA	TRBV7-3	TRBJ2-1	NA	CASSLKPPLDNEQFF	TGTGCCAGCAGCTTAAAACCCCCTCTCGACAATGAGCAGTTCTTC
NA	TRBV5-8	TRBJ1-5	NA	CASSPDRTGNQPQHF	TGTGCCAGCAGCCCGGACCGAACGGGCAATCAGCCCCAGCATTTT
NA	TRBV15	TRBJ2-1	NA	CATSGGGGGAYNEQFF	TGTGCCACCAGCGGCGGGGGAGGGGGGGCCTACAATGAGCAGTTCTTC
NA	TRBV5-8	TRBJ1-1	NA	CASSLGTNPRAEAFF	TGTGCCAGCAGCTTGGGGACAAATCCGCGTGCCGAAGCTTTCTTT
NA	TRBV19	TRBJ2-5	once	CASSIGSPLGRETQYF	TGTGCCAGTAGTATAGGGTCCCCACTAGGGCGGGAGACCCAGTACTTC
NA	TRBV5-4	TRBJ1-3	few	CASSQNIDSGNTIYF	TGTGCCAGCAGCCAGAACATAGACTCTGGAAACACCATATATTTT
TRBD1	TRBV2	TRBJ1-2	NA	CASSPPGTGKIGYTF	TGTGCCAGCAGTCCTCCCGGGACAGGCAAGATTGGCTACACCTTC
NA	TRBV27	TRBJ2-2	NA	CASSVTRTGELFF	TGTGCCAGCAGTGTGACTAGGACCGGGGAGCTGTTTTTT
TRBD2	TRBV9	TRBJ2-7	NA	CASSVAPRGTSGSEQYF	TGTGCCAGCAGCGTAGCCCCGAGGGGGACTAGCGGGAGCGAGCAGTACTTC
NA	TRBV11-1	TRBJ2-7	NA	CASSLGKRYYEQYF	TGTGCCAGCAGCTTGGGCAAAAGGTACTACGAGCAGTACTTC
TRBD1	TRBV27	TRBJ2-7	NA	CASKTTGTFLYEQYF	TGTGCCAGCAAAACGACAGGGACCTTCCTCTACGAGCAGTACTTC
NA	TRBV7-6	TRBJ1-4	NA	CASSSQGSEKLFF	TGTGCCAGCAGCTCCCAGGGTAGCGAAAAACTGTTTTTT
TRBD2	TRBV7-3	TRBJ2-5	NA	CASSLTSAGDRLGETQYF	TGTGCCAGCAGCTTAACGTCGGCGGGGGATCGCCTTGGGGAGACCCAGTACTTC
NA	TRBV7-3	TRBJ2-1	NA	CASRTGNSQLEDEQFF	TGTGCCAGCCGAACGGGGAATTCCCAATTAGAGGATGAGCAGTTCTTC